This T cell receptor beta chain is from a study of cytomegalovirus exposure and HLA in healthy donors. Findings of the study overall: The authors excluded some V segments, including TRBV6-2 and TRBV6-3, as indistinguishable.

The CDR3 is 15 amino acids. The junction had 7 bases not matched to a gene; V was cut back by 4 bases and J by 5 bases. Germline CDR1 and CDR2: MGHRA and YSYEKL. As regards this clone: Its antigen is unknown.

PCR was performed using 60 Vbeta and 13 Jbeta primers. TCRdb keeps only in-frame clones here, not all; method: immunoSEQ multiplex PCR. The sample shows roughly 200,000 clones, about 80% of them seen only once. The receptor was isolated from a woman aged 25 to 45 in good health and CMV-seronegative. This chain connects TRBV4-1 to TRBJ2-2; 7 positions agree with TRBD2. Sample: PBMCs. The CDR3 reads CASSLIGGDTGELFF. The CDR3 DNA reads as TGCGCCAGCAGCCTAATTGGGGGGGATACCGGGGAGCTGTTTTTT.